The rows below give T cell receptor beta chains drawn from one sample of a study of shared clonotypes between healthy human individuals. Profiling relied on immunoSEQ multiplex PCR, and the TCRdb table lists in-frame clones only, not all of them. Of some 2 million clones in the sample, less than 95% were seen once. The sample taken for sequencing was naive CD8+ T cells sorted from blood. Receptors were obtained from a man between 18 and 29 years old in good health. Both conserved end residues are part of each CDR3. The D gene is left open where the match is weak. Clone size is shown for a subset of rows, as once, few, many or a class of expanded clone.

J gene	V gene	D gene	clone size	CDR3 protein	CDR3 DNA
TRBJ2-5	TRBV15	TRBD2	.	CATSEGLAGETQYF	TGTGCCACCAGCGAGGGACTAGCGGGAGAGACCCAGTACTTC
TRBJ1-2	TRBV11-2	.	few	CASSLEVNYGYTF	TGTGCCAGCAGCTTAGAGGTGAACTATGGCTACACCTTC
TRBJ2-5	TRBV27	.	.	CASSLNVAETQYF	TGTGCCAGCAGTTTAAACGTAGCGGAGACCCAGTACTTC
TRBJ2-3	TRBV5-6	TRBD2	.	CASSLNSGGPFTDTQYF	TGTGCCAGCAGCTTGAATAGCGGGGGACCCTTCACAGATACGCAGTATTTT
TRBJ1-2	TRBV13	.	.	CASTARGEGVRAGYTF	TGTGCCAGCACCGCGAGGGGGGAAGGGGTAAGAGCTGGCTACACCTTC
TRBJ2-5	TRBV7-9	.	.	CASSLIGTGQETQYF	TGTGCCAGCAGCTTAATAGGGACGGGTCAAGAGACCCAGTACTTC
TRBJ2-7	TRBV10-1	.	.	CASSESDEQYF	TGCGCCAGCAGTGAGTCGGACGAGCAGTACTTC
TRBJ1-1	TRBV5-6	.	.	CASSLTTWYGADTEAFF	TGTGCCAGCAGCTTGACTACCTGGTACGGGGCGGACACTGAAGCTTTCTTT
TRBJ2-7	TRBV29-1	.	.	CSVESGLTYEQYF	TGCAGCGTTGAATCAGGGTTAACCTACGAGCAGTACTTC
TRBJ2-7	TRBV2	TRBD2	.	CASREGESYEQYF	TGTGCCAGTCGGGAGGGCGAATCCTACGAGCAGTACTTC
TRBJ2-1	TRBV5-6	.	.	CASSLGDPYNEQFF	TGTGCCAGCAGCTTGGGGGATCCCTACAATGAGCAGTTCTTC
TRBJ2-7	TRBV9	.	.	CASSVGDIGEQYF	TGTGCCAGCAGCGTAGGAGACATAGGCGAGCAGTACTTC
TRBJ2-5	TRBV4-3	.	once	CASSRLSGPYQETQYF	TGCGCCAGCAGCCGGTTAAGCGGGCCGTACCAAGAGACCCAGTACTTC
TRBJ2-1	TRBV27	.	.	CASSLGISSYNEQFF	TGTGCCAGCAGTTTAGGCATTAGCTCCTACAATGAGCAGTTCTTC
TRBJ2-7	TRBV11-1	.	.	CASSLAGGAYEQYF	TGTGCCAGCAGCTTAGCGGGCGGGGCCTACGAGCAGTACTTC
TRBJ1-1	TRBV7-8	.	.	CASSLDPGGTEAFF	TGTGCCAGCAGCTTAGATCCGGGTGGCACTGAAGCTTTCTTT
TRBJ2-7	TRBV7-9	.	once	CASSSPASYEQYF	TGTGCCAGCAGCTCCCCCGCGTCCTACGAGCAGTACTTC
TRBJ2-3	TRBV9	.	.	CASSVAEEGPDTQYF	TGTGCCAGCAGCGTAGCGGAGGAGGGTCCAGATACGCAGTATTTT
TRBJ2-7	TRBV4-1	.	.	CASTPRQSDISEQYF	TGCGCCAGCACCCCCCGACAGTCGGATATCTCCGAGCAGTACTTC
TRBJ2-7	TRBV4-1	.	.	CASSQGQAGTYEQYF	TGCGCCAGCAGCCAAGGACAGGCAGGGACATACGAGCAGTACTTC
TRBJ2-2	TRBV2	.	.	CASIRVNTGELFF	TGTGCCAGCATCAGGGTCAACACCGGGGAGCTGTTTTTT
TRBJ2-3	TRBV2	TRBD2	.	CASSEDPYSGGPSTDTQYF	TGTGCCAGCAGTGAGGACCCCTATAGCGGGGGGCCGAGCACAGATACGCAGTATTTT
TRBJ1-6	TRBV18	TRBD1	.	CASSLYGQDHSPLHF	TGTGCCAGCTCGCTGTATGGACAGGACCATTCACCCCTCCACTTT
TRBJ2-2	TRBV10-3	TRBD2	once	CAIGGLAGGWELFF	TGTGCCATCGGAGGGCTAGCGGGTGGCTGGGAGCTGTTTTTT
TRBJ2-2	TRBV4-1	TRBD1	.	CASSHPGGTSTGELFF	TGCGCCAGCAGCCACCCAGGGGGCACGAGCACCGGGGAGCTGTTTTTT